Presented here are 18 T cell receptor beta chains from one specimen sequenced in a study of blood T cell repertoires in COVID-19. Repertoires were generated with immunoSEQ multiplex PCR, while TCRdb's copy carries only in-frame clones and drops some. This sample carries about 670,000 clones, 70% to 90% of them seen once, and the ten largest clones take roughly 0.25%. Sequencing was performed on peripheral blood. The receptors originated from a young woman with acute or convalescent COVID-19.

The J gene is TRBJ1-1, the V gene TRBV11-2, with D unresolved. The ends were cut back, 0 bases at V and 4 bases at J, with 18 bases in the middle. The CDR3 is 17 residues long. CDR1 is SGHAT, CDR2 FQNNGV, per germline. The CDR3 region is CASSLDRRLRGATEAFF. The CDR3 DNA sequence: TGTGCCAGCAGCTTAGATCGTAGGTTACGTGGAGCCACTGAAGCTTTCTTT.

In nucleotides, the CDR3 is TGTGCCACCAGCGGGGACAGGGGTATTTCTCCCCTCCACTTT. This codes for CATSGDRGISPLHF. The rearrangement joins TRBV15 to TRBJ1-6; 10 bases match TRBD1. Germline assignment: CDR1 LNHNV and CDR2 YYDKDF (reference sequence). The CDR3 length is 14 residues. V lost 5 bases to trimming and J lost 13 bases; unmatched junction nucleotides: 8.

In this sample, this clone turned up a few times. The chain is built from TRBV2 and TRBJ1-1; perhaps TRBD1 as D (6 bases). The CDR3 sequence is 15 residues long. Germline CDR1 SNHLY, CDR2 FYNNEI. V dropped 7 bases and J dropped 0 bases, with 15 bases sitting between them. The DNA of the CDR3 is TGTGCCAGCAACCTAAGAACAGGGATGAACACTGAAGCTTTCTTT. It encodes CASNLRTGMNTEAFF.

The chain carries TRBV4-1 and TRBJ1-1, with TRBD1 as a possible D gene (6 bases). Germline V gene data show CDR1 as MGHRA and CDR2 as YSYEKL. The CDR3 covers 18 residues. Trimming cost V 0 bases and J 0 bases, with 17 bases left between them. The CDR3 protein is CASSQEGGWQFMNTEAFF. CDR3 DNA sequence: TGCGCCAGCAGCCAAGAAGGGGGTTGGCAATTCATGAACACTGAAGCTTTCTTT.

This chain connects TRBV6-1 to TRBJ1-1; TRBD1 aligns across 7 bases. From germline, CDR1 is MNHNS and CDR2 SASEGT. This CDR3 is 17 amino acids long. V shed 1 base, J shed 4 bases, and the junction held 12 bases outside the gene matches. The CDR3 region has the DNA TGTGCCAGCAGTGAAGGGATTACAGGGGCCTTATCCACTGAAGCTTTCTTT. Translating gives CASSEGITGALSTEAFF.

The genes are TRBV27 and TRBJ2-7, with no clear D. V was clipped by 4 bases and J by 7 bases, with 17 bases between them. The CDR3 has 14 residues. Germline V CDR1 and CDR2: MNHEY, SMNVEV (reference sequence). The CDR3 DNA reads as TGTGCCAGCAGTTCCTTTGTGTACGCCGGGGAGCAGTACTTC. Its protein product is CASSSFVYAGEQYF.

The J gene is TRBJ2-1, the V gene TRBV5-1; 9 bases are shared with TRBD1. CDR1 is SGHRS and CDR2 is YFSETQ in the germline V gene. V lost 4 bases and J lost 5; bases outside the gene matches: 13. The CDR3 is made up of 17 amino acids. This CDR3 reads CASSPGGGQGIHNEQFF. The CDR3 nucleotides are TGCGCCAGCAGCCCTGGAGGGGGACAGGGAATCCACAATGAGCAGTTCTTC. Full variable domain (rest looked up from reference TRBV5-1 and TRBJ2-1): KAGVTQTPRYLIKTRGQQVTLSCSPISGHRSVSWYQQTPGQGLQFLFEYFSETQRNKGNFPGRFSGRQFSNSRSEMNVSTLELGDSALYLCASSPGGGQGIHNEQFFGPGTRLTVL.

The gene calls are TRBV3-1 (or the pseudogene TRBV3-2) and TRBJ1-1; 8 bases are shared with TRBD1. This CDR3 has 13 amino acids. Germline V CDR1 and CDR2: LGHDT, YNNKEL (reference sequence). V dropped 3 bases and J dropped 5; count of bases not matched to a gene: 2. The CDR3 here is CASSHTGGTEAFF. The DNA for the CDR3 is TGTGCCAGCAGCCACACAGGGGGGACTGAAGCTTTCTTT.

Concerning this clone itself: Distinct nucleotide sequences in the sample also encode this CDR3. The rearrangement uses TRBV9 and TRBJ1-5; perhaps TRBD1 as D (5 bases). Germline V gene lookup returns CDR1 SGDLS and CDR2 YYNGEE. This CDR3 is 14 amino acids long. V lost 2 bases, J lost 7 bases, and 13 bases lay in between. CDR3 bases: TGTGCCAGCAGCGTTGGGCAGGGTTACCAGCCCCAGCATTTT. This sequence encodes CASSVGQGYQPQHF.

The chain recombines TRBV4-2 with TRBJ2-3, with 9 bases fitting TRBD1. Trimming removed 0 bases from V and 5 bases from J; junction bases left unmatched: 3. Germline CDR1 is LGHNA and CDR2 is YNFKEQ. CDR3 length equals 15 residues. CDR3 in DNA: TGTGCCAGCAGCCAAGATAGGACAGGGGTAGATACGCAGTATTTT. Its translation: CASSQDRTGVDTQYF.

The chain couples TRBV5-4 to TRBJ1-1; 8 bases agree with TRBD1. The trim removed 4 bases at V and 5 bases at J, leaving 10 bases unmatched. CDR3 length: 15 amino acids. Per the germline V gene, CDR1 is SGHNT and CDR2 is YYREEE (reference sequence). The DNA for the CDR3 is TGTGCCAGCAGCACTAAAATCGACAGGGGTACTGAAGCTTTCTTT. This encodes CASSTKIDRGTEAFF.

V is TRBV11-2 and J is TRBJ1-2; a possible D gene is TRBD1 (5 bases). The CDR3 has 16 amino acids. The germline V gene has CDR1 SGHAT and CDR2 FQNNGV. The V end lost 2 bases, the J end lost 6 bases, and 19 bases lay between the germline ends. The CDR3 here is CASSLQSLRGGNGYTF. The CDR3 nucleotides are TGTGCCAGCAGCTTACAATCCCTCCGGGGGGGGAATGGCTACACCTTC.

The chain is built from TRBV28 and TRBJ1-3; tentative D call: TRBD1 (6 bases). Germline CDR1 reads MDHEN; CDR2 reads SYDVKM. Trimming took off 3 bases at V and 3 bases at J, with 12 bases between the two ends. This CDR3 is 15 amino acids long. The CDR3 coding sequence is TGTGCCAGCAGTTTTGTGGGGGCGGGTGGAAACACCATATATTTT. The encoded protein is CASSFVGAGGNTIYF.

Only a few counts were recorded for this clone. V gene TRBV2 combines with J gene TRBJ1-1, with D possibly being TRBD1 (6 bases). This CDR3 contains 13 residues. Trimming left V 3 bases short and J 5 bases short, with 10 bases between. Germline CDR1 and CDR2: SNHLY and FYNNEI. The DNA of the CDR3 is TGTGCCAGCAGTGATCCAGGGGTGACTGAAGCTTTCTTT. This encodes CASSDPGVTEAFF.

The rearrangement joins TRBV25-1 to TRBJ2-1; 12 bases align to TRBD1. Looked up from germline, CDR1 is MGHDK and CDR2 is SYGVNS. V gave up 2 bases and J gave up 9 bases; unmatched junction bases: 8. The CDR3 consists of 16 residues. The CDR3 reads CASSETGQGARSEQFF. As DNA, the CDR3 is TGTGCCAGCAGTGAAACGGGACAGGGGGCGCGCAGTGAGCAGTTCTTC.

The V and J genes are TRBV6-1 and TRBJ1-6; perhaps TRBD1 as D (6 bases). The CDR3 length is 15 residues. Per the germline V gene, CDR1 is MNHNS and CDR2 is SASEGT. V lost 3 bases and J lost 7, with 13 bases in between. The CDR3 nucleotides read TGTGCCAGCAGTGATCGGACAGCCTTGAATTCACCCCTCCACTTT. It codes for CASSDRTALNSPLHF.

The genes are TRBV3-1 (or the pseudogene TRBV3-2) and TRBJ1-3; tentatively, D is TRBD1 (6 bases). The V gene's germline CDR1 is LGHDT and CDR2 YNNKEL (reference sequence). The CDR3 runs 15 residues. Trimming shortened V by 4 bases and J by 2 bases, and 12 bases separated the two germline ends. In DNA, the CDR3 is TGTGCCAGCAGCCGAGGGGGTGGCACTGGAAACACCATATATTTT. This encodes CASSRGGGTGNTIYF.

This chain joins TRBV19 and TRBJ2-2; tentatively, D is TRBD2 (7 bases). The CDR3 consists of 15 residues. V was clipped by 7 bases and J by 5 bases, with 17 bases between them. Germline lookup yields CDR1 LNHDA and CDR2 SQIVND (reference sequence). The CDR3 protein is CASTPRGGVTGELFF. As DNA, the CDR3 is TGTGCCAGTACCCCGAGGGGGGGTGTAACCGGGGAGCTGTTTTTT.